Below are 25 T cell receptor beta chains sequenced from a single sample in a study of PD-1 blockade in classical Hodgkin lymphoma (dated by TCRdb to 2018 to 2020). The method behind the library was the immunoSEQ multiplex PCR assay. This immuneACCESS table, as held by TCRdb, lists in-frame sequences with V and J called but not all clones. Of the missing ones, under half trace to an unresolved V gene in checked studies; the others have no known cause. The sample yields 25,000 to 30,000 clones; about 86% were counted once. Jointly, the top ten make up approximately 6.3% of the sample. The time point label for this specimen denotes: cycle 1 day 1 (C1D1), immediately before nivolumab initiation. Relapse after autologous stem cell transplantation had occurred in all trial patients, and cohorts A, B and C were distinguished by prior brentuximab vedotin exposure. CD8+ T cells were purified from thawed PBMCs by magnetic negative selection with a Miltenyi CD8+ T cell isolation kit.

The source material was CD8+ T cells from blood, sampled at baseline. All receptors come from a human donor with classical Hodgkin lymphoma.

The rearrangement joins TRBV5-8 to TRBJ1-5, with 9 bases that match TRBD1. Looked up from germline, CDR1 is SGHTS and CDR2 is YDEGEE. Germline trimming cut 4 bases from V and 3 bases from J; bases unmatched to any gene: 5. The CDR3 sequence is 15 residues long. Here the CDR3 reads CASSTGQGSNQPQHF. CDR3 DNA sequence: TGTGCCAGCAGCACCGGACAGGGGTCCAATCAGCCCCAGCATTTT.

The rearrangement joins TRBV14 to TRBJ2-7; 7 positions match TRBD2. Germline values: CDR1 SGHDN, CDR2 FVKESK. V gave up 0 bases and J gave up 7 bases; unmatched junction bases: 6. This CDR3 comprises 14 residues. The CDR3 sequence is CASSQDWGGDEQYF. DNA of the CDR3: TGTGCCAGCAGCCAAGATTGGGGAGGGGATGAGCAGTACTTC. Supplemented by reference TRBV14 and TRBJ2-7, the full variable domain reads EAGVTQFPSHSVIEKGQTVTLRCDPISGHDNLYWYRRVMGKEIKFLLHFVKESKQDESGMPNNRFLAERTGGTYSTLKVQPAELEDSGVYFCASSQDWGGDEQYFGPGTRLTVT.

V is TRBV29-1 and J is TRBJ2-3; D is undetermined. Trimming took 7 bases from V and 0 from J, leaving 23 bases between them. CDR3 length: 17 amino acids. Germline V gene sequence: CDR1 SQVTM, CDR2 ANQGSEA. The CDR3 sequence is CSAPPPAAFMSTDTQYF. The CDR3 nucleotides are TGCAGCGCACCTCCCCCGGCCGCGTTTATGAGCACAGATACGCAGTATTTT.

This clone was counted a single time. V gene TRBV27 combines with J gene TRBJ2-1; no clear D. V gave up 5 bases and J gave up 8 bases, with 7 bases separating them. The CDR3 sequence is 11 residues long. Per germline, CDR1 MNHEY and CDR2 SMNVEV (reference sequence). CDR3 nucleotides: TGTGCCAGCAGTGACGGCCATGAGCAGTTCTTC. Its protein is CASSDGHEQFF.

The DNA for the CDR3 is TGTGCCAGCAGCGATGACCTGGCCTACGAGCAGTACTTC. It codes for CASSDDLAYEQYF. This chain connects TRBV9 to TRBJ2-7, with D hard to call. CDR1 and CDR2 (germline): SGDLS, YYNGEE. The length of the CDR3 is 13 residues. The V and J ends lost 3 bases and 2 bases respectively, with 9 bases between them.

This clone was picked up a small number of times. The rearrangement joins TRBV27 to TRBJ1-2, with D perhaps matching TRBD1 (6 bases). CDR1 is MNHEY and CDR2 is SMNVEV in the germline V gene (reference sequence). CDR3 size: 12 residues. Trimming shortened V by 9 bases and J by 6 bases, and 14 bases separated the two germline ends. The chain's CDR3 is CASRTGGDGYTF. CDR3 bases: TGTGCCAGTCGGACCGGGGGCGATGGCTACACCTTC.

The rearrangement joins TRBV28 to TRBJ2-7; 9 nucleotides match TRBD1. J lost 3 bases, V lost 6 bases, and 6 bases had no gene match. Germline V lookup: CDR1 MDHEN, CDR2 SYDVKM. This CDR3 region has 14 residues. CDR3 in amino acids: CASRTGQGGYEQYF. Written as DNA, the CDR3 is TGTGCCAGCAGAACGGGACAGGGAGGCTACGAGCAGTACTTC.

The chain has TRBV7-9 and TRBJ1-1; D remains unclear. Trimming pared 1 base from V and 1 base from J, leaving 19 bases between. The CDR3 covers 18 residues. Germline V gene lookup returns CDR1 SEHNR and CDR2 FQNEAQ (reference sequence). CDR3 amino acids: CASSLVRFINSPNTEAFF. The CDR3 DNA reads as TGTGCCAGCAGCTTAGTACGATTTATTAACAGCCCGAACACTGAAGCTTTCTTT.

The chain carries TRBV13 and TRBJ2-5; TRBD1 aligns across 7 bases. The CDR3 spans 15 residues. Germline V gene sequence: CDR1 PRHDT, CDR2 FYEKMQ (reference sequence). V shed 5 bases, J shed 3 bases, and the junction held 9 bases outside the gene matches. CDR3 sequence reads: CASSQSGTDKETQYF. DNA for the CDR3: TGTGCCAGCAGCCAATCCGGGACAGACAAAGAGACCCAGTACTTC. The full variable domain, its missing parts supplied by reference TRBV13 and TRBJ2-5, is AAGVIQSPRHLIKEKRETATLKCYPIPRHDTVYWYQQGPGQDPQFLISFYEKMQSDKGSIPDRFSAQQFSDYHSELNMSSLELGDSALYFCASSQSGTDKETQYFGPGTRLLVL.

The chain is built from TRBV25-1 and TRBJ1-1, with a possible D match to TRBD1 (5 bases). CDR1 is MGHDK and CDR2 is SYGVNS in the germline V gene. This CDR3 comprises 14 residues. V was pared by 2 bases and J by 2 bases, with 9 bases between. The CDR3 sequence is CASSEAGINTEAFF. CDR3 nucleotides: TGTGCCAGCAGTGAAGCAGGGATTAACACTGAAGCTTTCTTT. The full variable domain, in which reference TRBV25-1 and TRBJ1-1 provide the parts outside the CDR3, is EADIYQTPRYLVIGTGKKITLECSQTMGHDKMYWYQQDPGMELHLIHYSYGVNSTEKGDLSSESTVSRIRTEHFPLTLESARPSHTSQYLCASSEAGINTEAFFGQGTRLTVV.

This clone was counted a single time. V and J are TRBV28 and TRBJ2-7, with no clear D. The CDR3 totals 14 residues. Germline loops: CDR1 MDHEN, CDR2 SYDVKM. Deletions cut 4 bases from V and 0 bases from J, with 10 bases between. As DNA, the CDR3 is TGTGCCAGCAGTTCAGGTTTGAGCTCCTACGAGCAGTACTTC. Encoded protein: CASSSGLSSYEQYF.

This chain links TRBV5-1 with TRBJ2-5; 9 bases line up with TRBD1. V shed 4 bases and J 5 bases; nucleotides not matched to a gene: 3. The CDR3 extends over 13 amino acids. Germline lookup yields CDR1 SGHRS and CDR2 YFSETQ. CDR3 sequence reads: CASSADRGETQYF. DNA of the CDR3: TGCGCCAGCAGCGCCGACAGGGGGGAGACCCAGTACTTC.

In its sample, this clone was seen a few times. This chain uses TRBV27 with TRBJ1-1; D is perhaps TRBD1 (6 bases). The V end was cut by 2 bases, the J end by 0 bases, with 10 bases between. The CDR3 runs 15 residues. Germline assignment: CDR1 MNHEY and CDR2 SMNVEV (reference sequence). Written as DNA, the CDR3 is TGTGCCAGCAGTTTACGAGGACAGCTGAACACTGAAGCTTTCTTT. Translation gives CASSLRGQLNTEAFF.

This chain connects TRBV6-4 to TRBJ2-1; no firm D call. Germline lookup yields CDR1 MRHNA and CDR2 SNTAGT. Deletions cut 3 bases from V and 7 bases from J, with 10 bases between. This CDR3 spans 13 amino acids. CDR3 in amino acids: CASSDGWVNEQFF. The CDR3 DNA is TGTGCCAGCAGTGATGGGTGGGTGAATGAGCAGTTCTTC.

The rearrangement links TRBV6-5 to TRBJ2-7; D not resolved. Germline assignment: CDR1 MNHEY and CDR2 SVGAGI. Trimming pared 4 bases from V and 0 bases from J, leaving 13 bases between. The CDR3 length is 15 residues. The CDR3, as DNA: TGTGCCAGCAGTTCTTCAAGGGTGGTCTCCTACGAGCAGTACTTC. Translated: CASSSSRVVSYEQYF.

The chain links TRBV5-1 to TRBJ2-5, with D perhaps TRBD2 (7 bases). The germline V and J ends were trimmed by 0 bases and 1 base, with 13 bases remaining between them. CDR1 and CDR2 (germline): SGHRS, YFSETQ. The CDR3 has 16 amino acids. The CDR3 nucleotides are TGCGCCAGCAGCTTGGCCGTGGGAGGGGGCCAAGAGACCCAGTACTTC. Amino acids: CASSLAVGGGQETQYF. Looking up the rest from reference TRBV5-1 and TRBJ2-5 gives the full variable domain: KAGVTQTPRYLIKTRGQQVTLSCSPISGHRSVSWYQQTPGQGLQFLFEYFSETQRNKGNFPGRFSGRQFSNSRSEMNVSTLELGDSALYLCASSLAVGGGQETQYFGPGTRLLVL.

The V gene is TRBV4-2, the J gene TRBJ2-7; weak D call: TRBD1 (5 bases). Germline CDR1 LGHNA, CDR2 YNFKEQ. Trimming removed 0 bases at V and 3 bases at J, with 12 bases between. The CDR3 has 15 amino acids. The CDR3: CASSQDRAGRYEQYF. CDR3 nucleotides: TGTGCCAGCAGCCAAGATCGGGCAGGGCGCTACGAGCAGTACTTC.

The chain couples TRBV27 to TRBJ2-7; no firm D call. The V gene's germline CDR1 is MNHEY and CDR2 SMNVEV (reference sequence). This CDR3 contains 13 residues. The V and J ends lost 5 bases and 2 bases respectively, with 10 bases between them. Written as DNA, the CDR3 is TGTGCCAGCAGTCCCCCTTTAGCCTACGAGCAGTACTTC. Protein: CASSPPLAYEQYF.

J is TRBJ2-7 and V is TRBV7-9; 9 bases match TRBD1. CDR1 is SEHNR and CDR2 is FQNEAQ in the germline V gene (reference sequence). Trimming cost V 0 bases and J 5 bases; bases outside gene matches: 2. The CDR3 contains 14 residues. The CDR3 DNA reads TGTGCCAGCAGCTTAGCTGGGACAGGGAACGAGCAGTACTTC. Protein sequence: CASSLAGTGNEQYF. The complete variable domain, with remaining parts taken from reference TRBV7-9 and TRBJ2-7, reads DTGVSQNPRHKITKRGQNVTFRCDPISEHNRLYWYRQTLGQGPEFLTYFQNEAQLEKSRLLSDRFSAERPKGSFSTLEIQRTEQGDSAMYLCASSLAGTGNEQYFGPGTRLTVT.

This chain links TRBV27 with TRBJ1-2; perhaps TRBD1 as D (6 bases). This CDR3 spans 15 amino acids. V gave up 5 bases and J gave up 5 bases, with 18 bases separating them. Germline lookup yields CDR1 MNHEY and CDR2 SMNVEV (reference sequence). CDR3 sequence reads: CASSPKQGRFYGYTF. DNA of the CDR3: TGTGCCAGCAGTCCCAAACAGGGAAGATTTTATGGCTACACCTTC.

The chain combines TRBV5-6 with TRBJ2-7; TRBD1 might be the D (6 bases). Germline V CDR1 and CDR2: SGHDT, YYEEEE. The CDR3 has 14 residues. V shed 2 bases and J shed 3 bases, with 12 bases lying between them. The DNA for the CDR3 is TGTGCCAGCAGCTTAGTTCAACAGGGCTACGAGCAGTACTTC. Protein product: CASSLVQQGYEQYF. The whole variable domain, remainder taken from reference TRBV5-6 and TRBJ2-7, is DAGVTQSPTHLIKTRGQQVTLRCSPKSGHDTVSWYQQALGQGPQFIFQYYEEEERQRGNFPDRFSGHQFPNYSSELNVNALLLGDSALYLCASSLVQQGYEQYFGPGTRLTVT.

The chain employs TRBV2 and TRBJ2-7; TRBD1 is a possible D gene (6 bases). Trimming took 8 bases from V and 2 from J, leaving 10 bases between them. The CDR3 has 12 amino acids. From germline, CDR1 is SNHLY and CDR2 FYNNEI. Written as DNA, the CDR3 is TGTGCCAGCCTCGGACAGACCTACGAGCAGTACTTC. The encoded protein is CASLGQTYEQYF.

The rearrangement links TRBV29-1 to TRBJ2-7; D remains ambiguous. The V gene's germline CDR1 is SQVTM and CDR2 ANQGSEA. The CDR3 length is 14 residues. V dropped 2 bases and J dropped 0 bases, with 11 bases sitting between them. CDR3 DNA sequence: TGCAGCGTTGAAACCACAACGAGCTCCTACGAGCAGTACTTC. Amino acid sequence: CSVETTTSSYEQYF.

The chain couples TRBV23-1 to TRBJ2-7, with 7 bases aligning to TRBD1. Being an ORF, TRBV23-1 has a function that is uncertain. CDR3 length equals 16 residues. Trimming took 3 bases from V and 1 from J; bases not matched to a gene: 9. CDR3 sequence: CASSHSTGELSYEQYF. In nucleotides, the CDR3 is TGCGCCAGCAGTCACTCTACAGGGGAGTTGTCCTACGAGCAGTACTTC.

This sequence joins TRBV19 and TRBJ1-5; maybe TRBD1 (6 bases). Trimming pared 3 bases from V and 4 bases from J, leaving 13 bases between. There are 15 residues in the CDR3. Germline V gene data show CDR1 as LNHDA and CDR2 as SQIVND (reference sequence). The CDR3 bases are TGTGCCAGTAGTATGACCAGGGGTTGGAATCAGCCCCAGCATTTT. This translates into CASSMTRGWNQPQHF.